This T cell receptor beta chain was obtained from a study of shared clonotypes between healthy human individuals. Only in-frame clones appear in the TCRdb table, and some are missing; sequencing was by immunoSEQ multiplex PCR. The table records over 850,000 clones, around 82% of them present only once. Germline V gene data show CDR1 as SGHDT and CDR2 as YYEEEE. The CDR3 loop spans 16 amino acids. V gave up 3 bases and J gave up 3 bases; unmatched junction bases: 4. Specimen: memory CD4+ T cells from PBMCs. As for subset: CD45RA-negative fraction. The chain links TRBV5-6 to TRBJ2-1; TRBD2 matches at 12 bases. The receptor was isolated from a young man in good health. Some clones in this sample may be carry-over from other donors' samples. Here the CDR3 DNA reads TGTGCCAGCAGCTCTCCGACTAGCGGGAGCTACAATGAGCAGTTCTTC. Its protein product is CASSSPTSGSYNEQFF. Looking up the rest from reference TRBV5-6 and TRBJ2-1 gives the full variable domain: DAGVTQSPTHLIKTRGQQVTLRCSPKSGHDTVSWYQQALGQGPQFIFQYYEEEERQRGNFPDRFSGHQFPNYSSELNVNALLLGDSALYLCASSSPTSGSYNEQFFGPGTRLTVL.